The TCR beta chain described here comes from a study of T cell responses to AZD1222 COVID-19 vaccine. Study-wide findings and caveats: With dominance at 160-218 and 743-854, vaccine-associated CD4 TCRs spanned spike. Repertoires were sampled only after the peak T cell response. Once two AZD1222 doses were given, Spike-specific TCR breadth and depth went up. Most donors were white British and more were female, and clonal diversity was possibly underestimated.

Concerning this clone itself: The antigen is undetermined.

Profiled with immunoSEQ multiplex PCR; TCRdb holds only in-frame clones, not every one. The profile covers about 150,000 clones, with 75% to 95% appearing a single time and 1.5% to 2% taken by the ten largest. This TCR was recovered from an adult in good health. The sequences come from peripheral blood, collected on day 0 of AZD1222 vaccination.

The CDR3 bases are TGTGCCAGTAGTATAATTCACGGCGGGATAATCACAGATACGCAGTATTTT. This sequence encodes CASSIIHGGIITDTQYF. The chain uses TRBV19 and TRBJ2-3, with D tentatively TRBD2 (6 bases). This CDR3 contains 17 residues. The V and J ends lost 2 bases and 2 bases respectively, with 17 bases between them. Germline assignment: CDR1 LNHDA and CDR2 SQIVND (reference sequence).